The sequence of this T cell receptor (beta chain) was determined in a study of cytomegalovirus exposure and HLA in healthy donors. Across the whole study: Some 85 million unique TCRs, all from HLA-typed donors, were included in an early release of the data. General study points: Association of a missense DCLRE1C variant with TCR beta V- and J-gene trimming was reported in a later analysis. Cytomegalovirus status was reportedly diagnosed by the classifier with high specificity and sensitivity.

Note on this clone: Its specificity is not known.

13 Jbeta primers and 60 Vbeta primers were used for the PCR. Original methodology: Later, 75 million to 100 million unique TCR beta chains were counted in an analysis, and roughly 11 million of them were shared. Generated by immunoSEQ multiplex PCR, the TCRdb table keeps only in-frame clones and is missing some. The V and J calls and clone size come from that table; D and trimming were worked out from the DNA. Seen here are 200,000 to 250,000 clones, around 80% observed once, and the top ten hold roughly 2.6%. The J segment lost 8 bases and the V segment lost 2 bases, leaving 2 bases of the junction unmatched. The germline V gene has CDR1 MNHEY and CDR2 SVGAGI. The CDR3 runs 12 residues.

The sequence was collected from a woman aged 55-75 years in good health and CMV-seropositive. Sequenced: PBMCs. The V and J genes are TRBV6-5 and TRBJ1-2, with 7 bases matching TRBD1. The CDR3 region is CASSYQGVGYTF. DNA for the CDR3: TGTGCCAGCAGTTACCAGGGGGTAGGCTACACCTTC.